This TCR beta chain was retrieved from a study of blood T cell repertoires in COVID-19. Study in general: The United States, Italy and Spain supplied acute and convalescent COVID-19 samples. T cells, B-cell-depleted T cells, or PBMCs provided the cDNA or gDNA that served as material.

This clone was seen a handful of times. The CDR3 covers 15 residues. CDR1 SGHAT and CDR2 FQNNGV come from the germline V gene. The ends were cut back, 5 bases at V and 0 bases at J, with 8 bases in the middle. The authors' processing: Scientists estimated how many nucleated cells there were by amplifying reference gene primers. Measured with immunoSEQ multiplex PCR; TCRdb has only the in-frame clones, and not every one. The V and J calls and clone size were taken over from that table, and D and trimming were inferred from the DNA. This sample has under 400,000 clones, with about 90% found just once. The V gene is TRBV11-2, the J gene TRBJ1-6, with D perhaps matching TRBD1 (6 bases). The specimen was peripheral blood. The clonotype comes from a man aged 18-30 years with active or convalescent COVID-19. CDR3 DNA: TGTGCCAGCAGCGCGGACAGCTCCTATAATTCACCCCTCCACTTT. It codes for CASSADSSYNSPLHF.